This T cell receptor (beta chain) was recovered during a study of T-cell reconstitution after alpha-beta-depleted transplantation in children. The CDR3 is made up of 14 amino acids. The study's findings and limits: Newly produced T cells mostly provided counts and TCRbeta diversity after one year, as hyperexpanded clones declined. Reportedly, alpha-beta T cells present about two months post-transplant originated from several hundred expanded clones of graft origin.

As it was prepared, the TCRbeta library received unique molecular identifiers. A single record per CDR3 protein comes from TCRdb applying MiXCR to the PCR reads. The table shows under 250,000 distinct CDR3 sequences, with about 6.6% occurring only once. A word on this clonotype: What it recognizes is unknown.

The chain couples TRBV21-1 to TRBJ2-4; the table's TRBD2 call for D was not verified on the DNA. TRBV21-1 is an annotated pseudogene. Sequenced material: PBMCs, taken before TCRalphabeta/CD19-depleted stem cell transplant. The TCR sequence derives from a boy aged 2-9 years with acute lymphoblastic leukemia, due to receive a stem cell transplant. The CDR3 loop is CASRLAGPKNIQYF. In DNA, the CDR3 is TGTGCCAGCAGACTAGCGGGACCCAAAAACATTCAGTACTTC.